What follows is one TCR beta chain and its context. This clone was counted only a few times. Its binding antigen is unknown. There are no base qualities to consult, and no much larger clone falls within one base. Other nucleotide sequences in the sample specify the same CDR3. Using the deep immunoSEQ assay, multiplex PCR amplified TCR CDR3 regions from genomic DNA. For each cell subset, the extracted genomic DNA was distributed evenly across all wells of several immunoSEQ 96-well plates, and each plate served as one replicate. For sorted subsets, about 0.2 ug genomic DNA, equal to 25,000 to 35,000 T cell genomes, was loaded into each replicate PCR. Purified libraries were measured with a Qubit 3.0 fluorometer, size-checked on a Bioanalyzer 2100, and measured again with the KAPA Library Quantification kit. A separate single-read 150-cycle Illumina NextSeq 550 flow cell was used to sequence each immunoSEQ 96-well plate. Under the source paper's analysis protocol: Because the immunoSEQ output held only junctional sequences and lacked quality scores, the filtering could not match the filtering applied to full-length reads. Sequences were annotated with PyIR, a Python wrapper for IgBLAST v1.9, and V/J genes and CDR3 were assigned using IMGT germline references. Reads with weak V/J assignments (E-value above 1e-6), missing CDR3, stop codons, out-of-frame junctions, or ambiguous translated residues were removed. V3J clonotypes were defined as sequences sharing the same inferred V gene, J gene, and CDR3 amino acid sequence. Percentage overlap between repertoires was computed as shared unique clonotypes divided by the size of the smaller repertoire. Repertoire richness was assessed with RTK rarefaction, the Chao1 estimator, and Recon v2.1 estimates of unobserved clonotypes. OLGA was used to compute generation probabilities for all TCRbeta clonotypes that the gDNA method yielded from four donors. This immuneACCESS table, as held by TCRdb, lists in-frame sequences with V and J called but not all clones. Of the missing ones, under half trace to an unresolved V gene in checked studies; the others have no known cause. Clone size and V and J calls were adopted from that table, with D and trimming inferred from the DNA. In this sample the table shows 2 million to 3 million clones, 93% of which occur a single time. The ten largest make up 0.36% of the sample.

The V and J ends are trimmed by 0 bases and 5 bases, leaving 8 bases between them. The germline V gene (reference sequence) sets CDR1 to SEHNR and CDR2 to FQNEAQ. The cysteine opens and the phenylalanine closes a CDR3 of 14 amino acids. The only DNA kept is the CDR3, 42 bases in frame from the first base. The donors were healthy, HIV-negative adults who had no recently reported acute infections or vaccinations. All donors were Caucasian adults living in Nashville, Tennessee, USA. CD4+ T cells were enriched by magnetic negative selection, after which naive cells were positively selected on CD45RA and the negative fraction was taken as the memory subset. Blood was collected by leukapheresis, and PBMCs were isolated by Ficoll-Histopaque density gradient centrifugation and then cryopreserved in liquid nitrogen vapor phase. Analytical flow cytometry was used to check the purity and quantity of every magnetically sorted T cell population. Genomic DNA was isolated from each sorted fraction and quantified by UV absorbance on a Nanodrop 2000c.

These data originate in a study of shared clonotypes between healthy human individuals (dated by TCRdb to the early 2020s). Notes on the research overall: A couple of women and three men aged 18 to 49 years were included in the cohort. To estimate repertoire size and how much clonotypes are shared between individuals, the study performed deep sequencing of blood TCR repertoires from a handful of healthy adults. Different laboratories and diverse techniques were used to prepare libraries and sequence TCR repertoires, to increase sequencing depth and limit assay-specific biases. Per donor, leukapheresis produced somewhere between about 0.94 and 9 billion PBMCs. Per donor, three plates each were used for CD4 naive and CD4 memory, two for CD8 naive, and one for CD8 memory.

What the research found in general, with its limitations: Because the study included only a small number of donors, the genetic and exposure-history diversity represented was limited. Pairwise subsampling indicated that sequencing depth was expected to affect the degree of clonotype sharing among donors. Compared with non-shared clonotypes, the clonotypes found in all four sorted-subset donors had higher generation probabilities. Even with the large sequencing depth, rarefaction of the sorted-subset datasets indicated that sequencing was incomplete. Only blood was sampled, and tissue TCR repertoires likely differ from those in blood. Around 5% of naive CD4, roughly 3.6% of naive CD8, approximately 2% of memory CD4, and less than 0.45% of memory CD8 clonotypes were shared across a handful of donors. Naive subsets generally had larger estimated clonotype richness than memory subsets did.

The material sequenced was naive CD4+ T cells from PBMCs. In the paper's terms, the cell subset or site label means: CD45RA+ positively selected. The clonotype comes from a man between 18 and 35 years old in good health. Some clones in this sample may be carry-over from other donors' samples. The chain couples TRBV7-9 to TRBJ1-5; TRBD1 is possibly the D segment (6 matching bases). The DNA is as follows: TGTGCCAGCAGCTTAGCTGGGGGCGATCAGCCCCAGCATTTT. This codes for CASSLAGGDQPQHF.